This is a list of T cell receptor beta chains from one sample in a study of T-cell memory formation after mild COVID-19. TCRdb reprocessed the 5' RACE reads with MiXCR, giving one entry per CDR3 protein. This repertoire shows about 250,000 distinct CDR3 sequences, roughly 18% found once; its top ten account for about 23%. The specimen sequenced was PBMCs or a T cell subset sorted from them (not recorded which). The origin of the receptors is a man between 18 and 29 years old who had mild COVID-19 (a few samples of this study predate the infection). Cell type and time point are not known. The CDR3 runs from the conserved cysteine through the conserved F or W. Each record gives: V gene, CDR3 length, clone size, D gene, J gene, CDR3 protein, CDR3 DNA. The D gene is left open where the match is weak. Rows may omit the clone size; those that give it use once, few, many or a size class.

v_call: TRBV6-6
cdr3_length: 13
clone_size: NA
d_call: NA
j_call: TRBJ2-5
cdr3_aa: CASTEDERETQYF
cdr3_nt: TGTGCCAGCACCGAAGACGAGAGGGAGACCCAGTACTTC

v_call: TRBV7-8
cdr3_length: 13
clone_size: few
d_call: NA
j_call: TRBJ1-2
cdr3_aa: CASSRSQGQGYTF
cdr3_nt: TGTGCCAGCAGCCGTTCCCAGGGACAAGGCTACACCTTC

v_call: TRBV7-2
cdr3_length: 14
clone_size: once
d_call: TRBD1
j_call: TRBJ2-3
cdr3_aa: CASSPDRAEDTQYF
cdr3_nt: TGTGCCAGCAGTCCTGACAGGGCGGAAGATACGCAGTATTTT

v_call: TRBV7-9
cdr3_length: 17
clone_size: NA
d_call: TRBD1
j_call: TRBJ2-3
cdr3_aa: CASSLIPGQGAADTQYF
cdr3_nt: TGTGCCAGCAGTCTTATACCAGGACAGGGGGCGGCAGATACGCAGTATTTT

v_call: TRBV27
cdr3_length: 14
clone_size: NA
d_call: TRBD2
j_call: TRBJ2-5
cdr3_aa: CASSLGGRWETQYF
cdr3_nt: TGTGCCAGCAGTTTGGGGGGGAGGTGGGAGACCCAGTACTTC

v_call: TRBV2
cdr3_length: 15
clone_size: NA
d_call: TRBD1
j_call: TRBJ2-5
cdr3_aa: CASHNTDRGRGTQYF
cdr3_nt: TGTGCCAGCCATAATACCGACAGGGGGCGGGGGACCCAGTACTTC

v_call: TRBV4-2
cdr3_length: 13
clone_size: many
d_call: NA
j_call: TRBJ1-5
cdr3_aa: CASSQDSVQPQHF
cdr3_nt: TGTGCCAGCAGCCAAGATTCCGTTCAGCCCCAGCATTTT

v_call: TRBV7-8
cdr3_length: 18
clone_size: few
d_call: NA
j_call: TRBJ2-2
cdr3_aa: CASSLEILSRINTGELFF
cdr3_nt: TGTGCCAGCAGCTTAGAGATTTTGAGTCGAATTAACACCGGGGAGCTGTTTTTT

v_call: TRBV2
cdr3_length: 15
clone_size: NA
d_call: NA
j_call: TRBJ2-7
cdr3_aa: CASSEEMGRSYEQYF
cdr3_nt: TGTGCCAGCAGTGAAGAGATGGGTAGGAGCTACGAGCAGTACTTC

v_call: TRBV11-2
cdr3_length: 17
clone_size: few
d_call: TRBD2
j_call: TRBJ2-3
cdr3_aa: CASRHGTSGARTDTQYF
cdr3_nt: TGTGCCAGCAGACATGGGACTAGCGGGGCCAGGACAGATACGCAGTATTTT

v_call: TRBV4-2
cdr3_length: 16
clone_size: few
d_call: TRBD2
j_call: TRBJ2-7
cdr3_aa: CASSRLGTSGSYEQYF
cdr3_nt: TGTGCCAGCAGCCGCCTCGGGACTAGCGGATCCTACGAGCAGTACTTC

v_call: TRBV10-1
cdr3_length: 15
clone_size: NA
d_call: NA
j_call: TRBJ2-3
cdr3_aa: CASSEWRGPTDTQYF
cdr3_nt: TGCGCCAGCAGTGAGTGGCGGGGGCCCACAGATACGCAGTATTTT

v_call: TRBV7-2
cdr3_length: 13
clone_size: many
d_call: NA
j_call: TRBJ1-3
cdr3_aa: CASSPKGGNTIYF
cdr3_nt: TGTGCCAGCAGCCCAAAGGGGGGAAACACCATATATTTT

v_call: TRBV5-1
cdr3_length: 13
clone_size: NA
d_call: NA
j_call: TRBJ2-5
cdr3_aa: CASGGTAQETQYF
cdr3_nt: TGCGCCAGCGGAGGGACGGCACAAGAGACCCAGTACTTC

v_call: TRBV20-1
cdr3_length: 10
clone_size: NA
d_call: NA
j_call: TRBJ2-3
cdr3_aa: CSAMADTQYF
cdr3_nt: TGCAGTGCTATGGCAGATACGCAGTATTTT

v_call: TRBV7-9
cdr3_length: 14
clone_size: few
d_call: NA
j_call: TRBJ2-2
cdr3_aa: CASSRTGPTGELFF
cdr3_nt: TGTGCCAGCAGCCGGACGGGTCCAACCGGGGAGCTGTTTTTT

v_call: TRBV4-1
cdr3_length: 13
clone_size: many
d_call: TRBD1
j_call: TRBJ1-5
cdr3_aa: CASSRTGNQPQHF
cdr3_nt: TGCGCCAGCAGCCGGACAGGGAATCAGCCCCAGCATTTT

v_call: TRBV24-1
cdr3_length: 15
clone_size: NA
d_call: TRBD1
j_call: TRBJ2-3
cdr3_aa: CATSAGQGRADTQYF
cdr3_nt: TGTGCCACCAGTGCCGGACAGGGTAGGGCAGATACGCAGTATTTT

v_call: TRBV7-2
cdr3_length: 16
clone_size: NA
d_call: TRBD1
j_call: TRBJ1-5
cdr3_aa: CASSQPGTGANQPQHF
cdr3_nt: TGTGCCAGCAGCCAACCAGGGACAGGGGCGAATCAGCCCCAGCATTTT

v_call: TRBV5-1
cdr3_length: 14
clone_size: NA
d_call: TRBD1
j_call: TRBJ2-3
cdr3_aa: CASSLGQGIDTQYF
cdr3_nt: TGCGCCAGCAGCTTGGGACAGGGAATAGATACGCAGTATTTT

v_call: TRBV28
cdr3_length: 13
clone_size: few
d_call: NA
j_call: TRBJ1-1
cdr3_aa: CASSLSPHTEAFF
cdr3_nt: TGTGCCAGCAGTTTATCCCCCCACACTGAAGCTTTCTTT

v_call: TRBV5-1
cdr3_length: 16
clone_size: NA
d_call: TRBD2
j_call: TRBJ2-2
cdr3_aa: CASSLIAGANTGELFF
cdr3_nt: TGCGCCAGCAGCCTAATAGCGGGGGCGAACACCGGGGAGCTGTTTTTT

v_call: TRBV24-1
cdr3_length: 15
clone_size: NA
d_call: NA
j_call: TRBJ2-2
cdr3_aa: CATSDPRGATGELFF
cdr3_nt: TGTGCCACCAGTGACCCCCGAGGGGCGACCGGGGAGCTGTTTTTT

v_call: TRBV6-1
cdr3_length: 15
clone_size: NA
d_call: TRBD1
j_call: TRBJ1-5
cdr3_aa: CASSELGGGGQPQHF
cdr3_nt: TGTGCCAGCAGTGAATTGGGAGGGGGCGGTCAGCCCCAGCATTTT

v_call: TRBV7-9
cdr3_length: 14
clone_size: few
d_call: NA
j_call: TRBJ2-5
cdr3_aa: CASSLEGNQETQYF
cdr3_nt: TGTGCCAGCAGCTTAGAGGGGAACCAAGAGACCCAGTACTTC

v_call: TRBV7-2
cdr3_length: 13
clone_size: few
d_call: NA
j_call: TRBJ2-5
cdr3_aa: CASCRTFLETQYF
cdr3_nt: TGTGCCAGCTGTCGGACTTTTTTGGAGACCCAGTACTTC

v_call: TRBV6-5
cdr3_length: 12
clone_size: NA
d_call: NA
j_call: TRBJ2-2
cdr3_aa: CASSYAYGELFF
cdr3_nt: TGTGCCAGCAGTTACGCGTACGGGGAGCTGTTTTTT

v_call: TRBV7-9
cdr3_length: 12
clone_size: NA
d_call: NA
j_call: TRBJ1-6
cdr3_aa: CASRAENSPLHF
cdr3_nt: TGTGCCAGCCGCGCGGAAAATTCACCCCTCCACTTT

v_call: TRBV12-3/TRBV12-4
cdr3_length: 13
clone_size: few
d_call: NA
j_call: TRBJ2-1
cdr3_aa: CASSLPGGDEQFF
cdr3_nt: TGTGCCAGCAGTCTTCCTGGGGGAGATGAGCAGTTCTTC

v_call: TRBV5-1
cdr3_length: 13
clone_size: NA
d_call: NA
j_call: TRBJ2-3
cdr3_aa: CASSVPGRDTQYF
cdr3_nt: TGCGCCAGCAGCGTCCCGGGCCGGGATACGCAGTATTTT

v_call: TRBV4-3
cdr3_length: 15
clone_size: NA
d_call: NA
j_call: TRBJ1-6
cdr3_aa: CASSQDYISNSPLHF
cdr3_nt: TGCGCCAGCAGCCAAGACTACATAAGTAATTCACCCCTCCACTTT

v_call: TRBV7-9
cdr3_length: 14
clone_size: NA
d_call: TRBD2
j_call: TRBJ2-7
cdr3_aa: CASSFSGRNYEQYF
cdr3_nt: TGTGCCAGCAGCTTTAGCGGGCGAAACTACGAGCAGTACTTC

v_call: TRBV20-1
cdr3_length: 13
clone_size: few
d_call: NA
j_call: TRBJ2-1
cdr3_aa: CRAGGSSYNEQFF
cdr3_nt: TGCAGGGCCGGAGGGAGCTCCTACAATGAGCAGTTCTTC

v_call: TRBV6-5
cdr3_length: 14
clone_size: NA
d_call: NA
j_call: TRBJ1-2
cdr3_aa: CASSLRSLGGGYTF
cdr3_nt: TGTGCCAGCAGCCTCCGTTCACTGGGGGGAGGCTACACCTTC

v_call: TRBV25-1
cdr3_length: 16
clone_size: few
d_call: TRBD1
j_call: TRBJ2-2
cdr3_aa: CASSELGQGATGELFF
cdr3_nt: TGTGCCAGCAGTGAATTGGGGCAGGGGGCCACCGGGGAGCTGTTTTTT

v_call: TRBV5-1
cdr3_length: 17
clone_size: few
d_call: NA
j_call: TRBJ2-3
cdr3_aa: CASSLNGQVPATDTQYF
cdr3_nt: TGCGCCAGCAGCTTGAATGGACAAGTACCAGCCACAGATACGCAGTATTTT

v_call: TRBV7-2
cdr3_length: 13
clone_size: NA
d_call: NA
j_call: TRBJ1-1
cdr3_aa: CASNTGRATEAFF
cdr3_nt: TGTGCCAGCAACACCGGAAGGGCCACTGAAGCTTTCTTT

v_call: TRBV29-1
cdr3_length: 13
clone_size: NA
d_call: NA
j_call: TRBJ2-1
cdr3_aa: CSVDHTRGLEQFF
cdr3_nt: TGCAGCGTTGACCACACGAGGGGCCTGGAGCAGTTCTTC

v_call: TRBV25-1
cdr3_length: 16
clone_size: few
d_call: TRBD2
j_call: TRBJ2-1
cdr3_aa: CASSDPLAGPYNEQFF
cdr3_nt: TGTGCCAGCAGTGACCCTCTAGCGGGGCCTTACAATGAGCAGTTCTTC

v_call: TRBV19
cdr3_length: 11
clone_size: few
d_call: NA
j_call: TRBJ1-1
cdr3_aa: CASWFDAEAFF
cdr3_nt: TGTGCCAGTTGGTTCGACGCTGAAGCTTTCTTT

v_call: TRBV7-2
cdr3_length: 15
clone_size: few
d_call: TRBD1
j_call: TRBJ2-1
cdr3_aa: CASSLGGQGYNEQFF
cdr3_nt: TGTGCCAGCAGCTTAGGAGGACAGGGGTACAATGAGCAGTTCTTC